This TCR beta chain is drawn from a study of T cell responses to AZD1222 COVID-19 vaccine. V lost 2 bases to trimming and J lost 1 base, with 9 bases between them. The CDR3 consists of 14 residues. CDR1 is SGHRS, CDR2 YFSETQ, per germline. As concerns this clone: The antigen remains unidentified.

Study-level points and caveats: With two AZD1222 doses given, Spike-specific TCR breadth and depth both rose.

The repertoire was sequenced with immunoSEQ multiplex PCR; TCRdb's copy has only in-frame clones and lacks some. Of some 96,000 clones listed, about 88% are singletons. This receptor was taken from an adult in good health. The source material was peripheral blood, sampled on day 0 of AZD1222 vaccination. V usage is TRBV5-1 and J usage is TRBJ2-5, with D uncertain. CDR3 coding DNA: TGCGCCAGCAGCTTCGGACGGACCCAAGAGACCCAGTACTTC. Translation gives CASSFGRTQETQYF.